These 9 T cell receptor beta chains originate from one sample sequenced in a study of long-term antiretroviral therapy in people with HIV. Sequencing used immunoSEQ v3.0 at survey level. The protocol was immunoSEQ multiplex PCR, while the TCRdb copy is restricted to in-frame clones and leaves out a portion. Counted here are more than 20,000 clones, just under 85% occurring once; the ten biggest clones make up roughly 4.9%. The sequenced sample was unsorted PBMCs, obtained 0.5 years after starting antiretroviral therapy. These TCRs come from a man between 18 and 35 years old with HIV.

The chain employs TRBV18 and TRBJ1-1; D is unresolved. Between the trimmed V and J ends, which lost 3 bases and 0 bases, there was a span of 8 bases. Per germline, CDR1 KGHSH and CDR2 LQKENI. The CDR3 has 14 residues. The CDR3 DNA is TGTGCCAGCTCACCCCAACGTTTGAACACTGAAGCTTTCTTT. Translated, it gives CASSPQRLNTEAFF.

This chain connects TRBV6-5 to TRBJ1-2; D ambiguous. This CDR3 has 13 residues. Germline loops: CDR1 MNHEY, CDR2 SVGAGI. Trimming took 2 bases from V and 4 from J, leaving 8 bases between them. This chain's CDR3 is CASSYNPGYGYTF. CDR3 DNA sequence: TGTGCCAGCAGTTACAACCCGGGCTATGGCTACACCTTC.

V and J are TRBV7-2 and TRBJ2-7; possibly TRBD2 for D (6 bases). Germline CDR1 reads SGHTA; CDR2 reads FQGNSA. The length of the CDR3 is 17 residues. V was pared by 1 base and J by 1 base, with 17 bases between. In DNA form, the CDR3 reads TGTGCCAGCAGCTTAGGGGGTTTAGCGGACCTATCCTACGAGCAGTACTTC. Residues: CASSLGGLADLSYEQYF.

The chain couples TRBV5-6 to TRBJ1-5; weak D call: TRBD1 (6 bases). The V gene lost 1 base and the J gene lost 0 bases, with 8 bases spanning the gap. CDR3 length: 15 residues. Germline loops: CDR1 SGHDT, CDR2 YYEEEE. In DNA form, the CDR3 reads TGTGCCAGCAGCTTGCAGGGGTATAGCAATCAGCCCCAGCATTTT. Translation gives CASSLQGYSNQPQHF.

The CDR3 DNA reads as TGTGCCAGCAACGGGGGAGTGGGCTACGAGCAGTACTTC. It is translated as CASNGGVGYEQYF. The chain has TRBV2 and TRBJ2-7, with D maybe TRBD2 (6 bases). Looked up from germline, CDR1 is SNHLY and CDR2 is FYNNEI. V was trimmed by 7 bases and J by 3 bases, leaving 13 bases between them. There are 13 residues in the CDR3.

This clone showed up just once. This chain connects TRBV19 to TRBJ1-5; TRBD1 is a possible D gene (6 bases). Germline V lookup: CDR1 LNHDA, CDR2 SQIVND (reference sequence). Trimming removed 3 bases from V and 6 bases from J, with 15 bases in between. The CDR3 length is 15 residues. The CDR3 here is CASSMGGASSQPQHF. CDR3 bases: TGTGCCAGTAGTATGGGGGGCGCCTCATCTCAGCCCCAGCATTTT.

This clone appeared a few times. The CDR3 region has the DNA TGTGCCAGCAGCGTCCTTAGTATGGAGACTGAAGCTTTCTTT. Its translation is CASSVLSMETEAFF. J is TRBJ1-1 and V is TRBV9, with unresolved D. This CDR3 comprises 14 residues. From germline, CDR1 is SGDLS and CDR2 YYNGEE. V was shortened by 2 bases and J by 5 bases, with 13 bases between the two germline ends.

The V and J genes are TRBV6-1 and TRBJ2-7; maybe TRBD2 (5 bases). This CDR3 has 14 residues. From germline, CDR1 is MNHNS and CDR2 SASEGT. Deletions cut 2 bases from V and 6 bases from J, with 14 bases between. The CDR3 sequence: CASSESRGGSEQYF. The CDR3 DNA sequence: TGTGCCAGCAGTGAAAGTCGGGGTGGGAGCGAGCAGTACTTC.

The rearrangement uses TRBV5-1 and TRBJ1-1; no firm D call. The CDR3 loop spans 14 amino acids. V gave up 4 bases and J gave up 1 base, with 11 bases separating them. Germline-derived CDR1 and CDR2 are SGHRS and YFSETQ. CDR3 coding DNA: TGCGCCAGCAGCGAAAAACAGAGGAACACTGAAGCTTTCTTT. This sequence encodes CASSEKQRNTEAFF.